This T cell receptor (beta chain) was captured in a study of T cell clonality in common variable immunodeficiency. To note about this clone: Its antigen remains unidentified. Sequencing ends 3 residues short of the CDR3 end; the germline J gene provides the rest.

Study conclusions and caveats: Reportedly, TCR beta sequences from common variable immunodeficiency showed fewer deletions and N-nucleotide insertions. Shared TCRbeta clones were fewer between CVID subjects than controls. T cell subpopulation sequencing would be needed to explain CVID clonality.

Aged about 9 to 64 years, CVID subjects averaged around 40 years old. Sequencing input was equivalent genomic DNA from CVID and controls. Method: immunoSEQ multiplex PCR; TCRdb's copy keeps in-frame clones and lacks some. In total the sample includes around 42,000 clones, none of them seen once. This CDR3 has 13 residues. The V and J ends lost 0 bases and 3 bases respectively, with 7 bases between them. Germline V gives CDR1 SGHRS, CDR2 YFSETQ. The material sequenced was peripheral blood mononuclear cells. The clonotype was recovered from a human donor with common variable immunodeficiency. The chain links TRBV5-1 to TRBJ2-7; no firm D call. CDR3 DNA (partial): TGCGCCAGCAGCTTGGACACCTTCTACGAG. The encoded protein is CASSLDTFYE. The whole CDR3 sequence is CASSLDTFYEQYF.